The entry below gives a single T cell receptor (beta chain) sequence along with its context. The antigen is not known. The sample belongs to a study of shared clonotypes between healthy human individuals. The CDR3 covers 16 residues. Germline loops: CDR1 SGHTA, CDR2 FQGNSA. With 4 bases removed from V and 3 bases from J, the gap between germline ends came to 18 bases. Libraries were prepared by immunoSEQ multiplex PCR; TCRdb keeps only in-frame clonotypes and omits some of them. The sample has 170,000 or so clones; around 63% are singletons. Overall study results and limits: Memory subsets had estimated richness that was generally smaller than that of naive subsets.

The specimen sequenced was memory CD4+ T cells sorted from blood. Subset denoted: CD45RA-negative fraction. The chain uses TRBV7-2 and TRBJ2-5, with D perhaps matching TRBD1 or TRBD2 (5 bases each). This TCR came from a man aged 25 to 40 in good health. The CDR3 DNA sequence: TGTGCCAGCAGCTACCTGGGGGACCTACTCAAAGAGACCCAGTACTTC. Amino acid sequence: CASSYLGDLLKETQYF.